The 8 T cell receptor beta chains below all came from one sample that was sequenced in a study of T-cell memory formation after mild COVID-19. TCRdb re-called the 5' RACE reads with MiXCR, one entry per CDR3 protein. The top ten hold around 12% of the sample, which has roughly 600,000 distinct CDR3 sequences, about a sixth seen once. What was sequenced was PBMCs or a T cell subset sorted from them (not recorded which). The receptors were gathered from an adult woman who had mild COVID-19 (a few samples of this study predate the infection). Cell type and time point are not known.

The chain employs TRBV14 and TRBJ1-3, with a tentative D call TRBD1 (5 bases). The V and J ends lost 1 base and 4 bases respectively, with 14 bases between them. Germline CDR1 SGHDN, CDR2 FVKESK. The CDR3 spans 16 residues. CDR3 loop: CASSQAGYRWGNTIYF. DNA of the CDR3: TGTGCCAGCAGCCAAGCAGGGTATCGGTGGGGAAACACCATATATTTT.

This clonotype has only a few counts. This chain joins TRBV4-2 and TRBJ1-1; D gene unclear. This CDR3 spans 15 amino acids. CDR1 and CDR2 from the germline V gene are LGHNA and YNFKEQ. V dropped 0 bases and J dropped 0 bases, with 8 bases sitting between them. The DNA for the CDR3 is TGTGCCAGCAGCCAAGATATGGACGTGAACACTGAAGCTTTCTTT. It codes for CASSQDMDVNTEAFF.

Only a few counts were recorded for this clonotype. The chain has TRBV6-1 and TRBJ2-1; TRBD1 or TRBD2 may be the D gene (6 bases each). V dropped 4 bases and J dropped 0 bases, with 13 bases sitting between them. Germline CDR1 MNHNS, CDR2 SASEGT. The CDR3 loop spans 16 amino acids. CDR3 DNA sequence: TGTGCCAGCAGTGGGGGGGCGGCGAGCTCCTACAATGAGCAGTTCTTC. Its protein is CASSGGAASSYNEQFF.

This clonotype appeared many times. This sequence joins TRBV20-1 and TRBJ2-7, with TRBD1 matching 7 bases. The CDR3 is 15 amino acids. J was trimmed by 0 bases and V by 3 bases; bases with no gene match: 8. Germline CDR1 reads DFQATT; CDR2 reads SNEGSKA (reference sequence). CDR3 nucleotide sequence: TGCAGTGCTAGGGAGACAGGGCTCAGCTCCTACGAGCAGTACTTC. As protein: CSARETGLSSYEQYF.

This clonotype has more than one count but fewer than ten. The V gene is TRBV7-2, the J gene TRBJ1-2; D ambiguous. This CDR3 contains 13 residues. Germline values: CDR1 SGHTA, CDR2 FQGNSA. V lost 1 base, J lost 1 base, and 4 bases lay in between. The CDR3 spells CASSLESNYGYTF. CDR3 nucleotides: TGTGCCAGCAGCTTAGAGAGTAACTATGGCTACACCTTC.

In its sample, this clonotype was seen a few times. V gene TRBV18 combines with J gene TRBJ2-1, with 13 bases fitting TRBD2. Germline trimming cut 0 bases from V and 8 bases from J; bases unmatched to any gene: 4. Germline-derived CDR1 and CDR2 are KGHSH and LQKENI. The CDR3 loop spans 16 amino acids. Written as DNA, the CDR3 is TGTGCCAGCTCACCACCCACTAGCGGGAGGGCCTATGAGCAGTTCTTC. It codes for CASSPPTSGRAYEQFF.

The J gene is TRBJ2-1, the V gene TRBV7-9; no firm D call. The germline V and J ends were trimmed by 2 bases and 5 bases, with 13 bases remaining between them. The germline CDR1 and CDR2 sequences are SEHNR and FQNEAQ (reference sequence). This CDR3 spans 15 amino acids. CDR3 nucleotides: TGTGCCAGCAGCTTAACCGAACCTTCAAACAATGAGCAGTTCTTC. Protein product: CASSLTEPSNNEQFF.

This clonotype showed up just a few times. This chain connects TRBV6-5 to TRBJ1-2; the match to TRBD1 covers 9 bases. The ends lost 10 bases at V and 6 bases at J; junction bases unmatched: 12. CDR3 length: 14 residues. CDR1 is MNHEY, CDR2 SVGAGI, per germline. CDR3 sequence: CATKKGQGKHGYTF. The DNA of the CDR3 is TGTGCCACCAAGAAAGGACAGGGGAAACATGGCTACACCTTC.